This record covers a single T cell receptor (beta chain). What it binds is unknown. This entry belongs to a study of shared clonotypes between healthy human individuals. General observations from the study: Rarefaction showed sorted-subset sequencing was incomplete despite large depth. It was the non-shared clonotypes that had lower generation probabilities than clonotypes shared by all four donors. About 5% of naive CD4 clonotypes were shared across a few donors.

This CDR3 spans 16 amino acids. The germline V gene has CDR1 KGHSH and CDR2 LQKENI. V was cut by 1 base and J by 0 bases, with 13 bases left in between. Measured with immunoSEQ multiplex PCR; TCRdb has only the in-frame clones, and not every one. The data contain some 2,100,000 clones, around 95% of them singletons. This TCR derives from a man aged 18 to 30 in good health. The gene calls are TRBV18 and TRBJ2-7; D possibly corresponds to TRBD2 (5 bases). Sequences were obtained from naive CD4+ T cells sorted from blood. As to subset: CD45RA+ positively selected. As DNA, the CDR3 is TGTGCCAGCTCACCACGAAGCGGAGTAAGCTCCTACGAGCAGTACTTC. Its protein product is CASSPRSGVSSYEQYF. Full variable domain (rest looked up from reference TRBV18 and TRBJ2-7): NAGVMQNPRHLVRRRGQEARLRCSPMKGHSHVYWYRQLPEEGLKFMVYLQKENIIDESGMPKERFSAEFPKEGPSILRIQQVVRGDSAAYFCASSPRSGVSSYEQYFGPGTRLTVT.